The TCR beta chain under discussion was sequenced for a study of CD8+ T cells in alopecia areata. The CDR3 extends over 16 amino acids. The germline CDR1 and CDR2 sequences are GTSNPN and SVGIG (reference sequence). The trim removed 4 bases at V and 3 bases at J, leaving 12 bases unmatched. In each case, RNA was isolated and then reverse transcribed into cDNA as the sequencing template. Assay used: immunoSEQ multiplex PCR; TCRdb lists only in-frame clones, some missing. The repertoire includes fewer than 200,000 clones, 58% of them detected once, and 16% sits in the top ten. Treatment meaning: oral pan-JAK inhibitor, 5-10 mg twice daily.

The chain is built from TRBV30 and TRBJ2-1; TRBD2 matches at 7 bases. The source material was CD4+ T cells sorted from blood, sampled at approximately week 56, from a patient treated with tofacitinib. The receptor comes from a human donor with alopecia areata. Written as DNA, the CDR3 is TGTGCCTGGAACCACCGGGGGAGGGGTGGCTACAATGAGCAGTTCTTC. Its translation: CAWNHRGRGGYNEQFF.